Below are 30 T cell receptor beta chains sequenced from a single sample in a study of shared clonotypes between healthy human individuals (TCRdb year 2020). The library relied on the immunoSEQ multiplex PCR assay. TCRdb mirrors the immuneACCESS table, restricted to in-frame sequences. Some clones are absent from its copies; in checked studies, under half trace to an unresolved V gene, and the reason for the others is unknown. The sample includes around 700,000 clones, with around 72% observed a single time. The leading ten clones occupy 1.7% of the sample. Sequenced input: memory CD4+ T cells sorted from blood. The cell subset or site label corresponds to: CD45RA-negative fraction. The receptors come from a young woman in good health.

V gene TRBV5-8 combines with J gene TRBJ2-3, with TRBD1 identical over 7 bases. This CDR3 region has 15 residues. Germline CDR1 SGHTS, CDR2 YDEGEE. Trimming took 6 bases from V and 1 from J; bases not matched to a gene: 8. Written as DNA, the CDR3 is TGTGCCAGCACCCGAACAGGGGTCCGCACAGATACGCAGTATTTT. Encoded protein: CASTRTGVRTDTQYF.

The chain uses TRBV18 and TRBJ2-3; D is unresolved. CDR1 is KGHSH and CDR2 is LQKENI in the germline V gene. V shed 5 bases and J shed 1 base, with 10 bases lying between them. This CDR3 has 14 residues. CDR3 in amino acids: CASSGLSGTDTQYF. The CDR3 DNA follows: TGTGCCAGCTCAGGCTTATCTGGCACAGATACGCAGTATTTT.

This clone was seen a handful of times. This sample also contains other DNA sequences that code for the same CDR3. The rearrangement links TRBV5-4 to TRBJ2-2, with unresolved D. The V and J ends lost 2 bases and 3 bases respectively, with 2 bases between them. Germline CDR1 SGHNT, CDR2 YYREEE (reference sequence). This CDR3 contains 12 residues. As DNA, the CDR3 is TGTGCCAGCAGCTTAGACACCGGGGAGCTGTTTTTT. It specifies CASSLDTGELFF. The variable domain in full, completed from reference TRBV5-4 and TRBJ2-2, reads ETGVTQSPTHLIKTRGQQVTLRCSSQSGHNTVSWYQQALGQGPQFIFQYYREEENGRGNFPPRFSGLQFPNYSSELNVNALELDDSALYLCASSLDTGELFFGEGSRLTVL.

V and J are TRBV19 and TRBJ2-2; 8 positions match TRBD1. The CDR3 runs to 16 residues. Germline V gene sequence: CDR1 LNHDA, CDR2 SQIVND (reference sequence). Losses at the gene ends were 6 bases for V and 7 bases for J; bases not matched to a gene: 13. The CDR3 nucleotides are TGTGCCAGTAGCCATGCCAGACAGGGGATTAACGGGGAGCTGTTTTTT. Its protein product is CASSHARQGINGELFF.

The table lists this clone with a few counts. The chain has TRBV9 and TRBJ1-1; D is perhaps TRBD1 (5 bases). The ends were cut back, 2 bases at V and 2 bases at J, with 10 bases in the middle. CDR1 and CDR2 from the germline V gene are SGDLS and YYNGEE. The CDR3 sequence is 14 residues long. The DNA for the CDR3 is TGTGCCAGCAGCGTGACAGTGGATAACACTGAAGCTTTCTTT. Translated, it gives CASSVTVDNTEAFF.

This chain joins TRBV21-1 and TRBJ2-1; the table's D call TRBD1 went unverified against the DNA. TRBV21-1 is a pseudogene segment. The CDR3 length is 19 residues. For the CDR3, the DNA is TGTGCCAGCAGCAAAGCGCTTTGGGGACAGGGATACATCTACAATGAGCAGTTCTTC. Its protein is CASSKALWGQGYIYNEQFF.

The V and J genes are TRBV28 and TRBJ1-4; D gene uncertain. This CDR3 has 12 residues. The germline V and J ends were trimmed by 7 bases and 8 bases, with 11 bases remaining between them. CDR1 and CDR2 from the germline V gene are MDHEN and SYDVKM. The CDR3 spells CASTGLVEKLFF. In DNA form, the CDR3 reads TGTGCCAGCACCGGTCTGGTGGAAAAACTGTTTTTT.

The rearrangement uses TRBV2 and TRBJ1-2, with D hard to call. There are 15 residues in the CDR3. CDR1 is SNHLY and CDR2 is FYNNEI in the germline V gene. V dropped 11 bases and J dropped 4 bases, with 23 bases sitting between them. This CDR3 is CAWNRESGESYGYTF. CDR3 nucleotides: TGTGCCTGGAACCGTGAGAGCGGTGAGTCCTATGGCTACACCTTC.

This sequence joins TRBV18 and TRBJ1-3; D is unclear. V gave up 0 bases and J gave up 5 bases, with 17 bases separating them. The CDR3 covers 17 residues. Germline V gene sequence: CDR1 KGHSH, CDR2 LQKENI. CDR3 loop: CASSPPNSKATRNTIYF. The DNA for the CDR3 is TGTGCCAGCTCACCACCGAACTCCAAAGCAACAAGAAACACCATATATTTT.

The chain carries TRBV5-5 and TRBJ1-1, with no clear D. The CDR3 is 14 amino acids. V lost 0 bases to trimming and J lost 5 bases, with 11 bases between them. Germline CDR1 reads SGHKS; CDR2 reads YYEKEE (reference sequence). The CDR3 loop is CASSLVGGSTEAFF. CDR3 bases: TGTGCCAGCAGCTTGGTTGGTGGCTCAACTGAAGCTTTCTTT.

The CDR3 sequence: CASSKAEEVARPLQYF. CDR3 sequence (DNA): TGTGCCAGCAGCAAAGCGGAGGAGGTGGCCCGCCCACTGCAGTACTTC. The chain links TRBV21-1 to TRBJ2-5; the D call TRBD2 from the table was never checked on the DNA. TRBV21-1 is a recognized pseudogene. This CDR3 is built from 16 residues.

The V call is TRBV18, the J call TRBJ1-1, with D perhaps matching TRBD1 (6 bases). The V and J ends lost 0 bases and 0 bases respectively, with 11 bases between them. Germline-derived CDR1 and CDR2 are KGHSH and LQKENI. The CDR3 sequence is 16 residues long. CDR3 nucleotides: TGTGCCAGCTCACCACCGAACAGGGAGTTGAACACTGAAGCTTTCTTT. Translating gives CASSPPNRELNTEAFF.

This clone was found once. The V call is TRBV2, the J call TRBJ2-1; weak D call: TRBD1 (6 bases). V lost 7 bases and J lost 8, with 21 bases in between. The CDR3 runs 15 residues. CDR1 and CDR2 (germline): SNHLY, FYNNEI. The CDR3 region has the DNA TGTGCCAGCAATTCCCGGTCACAGGGCGGATATGAGCAGTTCTTC. As protein: CASNSRSQGGYEQFF. Full variable domain (remainder filled in from reference TRBV2 and TRBJ2-1): EPEVTQTPSHQVTQMGQEVILRCVPISNHLYFYWYRQILGQKVEFLVSFYNNEISEKSEIFDDQFSVERPDGSNFTLKIRSTKLEDSAMYFCASNSRSQGGYEQFFGPGTRLTVL.

The chain couples TRBV7-6 to TRBJ2-7; TRBD1 aligns across 8 bases. This CDR3 contains 13 residues. Germline CDR1 SGHVS, CDR2 FNYEAQ. With 3 bases clipped from V and 6 bases from J, the junction kept 4 bases outside the gene matches. Here the CDR3 DNA reads TGTGCCAGCAGCTTCTCCGGGACAGGCGAGCAGTACTTC. Protein product: CASSFSGTGEQYF. Complete variable domain (other parts from reference TRBV7-6 and TRBJ2-7): GAGVSQSPRYKVTKRGQDVALRCDPISGHVSLYWYRQALGQGPEFLTYFNYEAQQDKSGLPNDRFSAERPEGSISTLTIQRTEQRDSAMYRCASSFSGTGEQYFGPGTRLTVT.

The chain employs TRBV5-4 and TRBJ2-2, with 9 bases aligning to TRBD2. Germline trimming cut 3 bases from V and 4 bases from J; bases unmatched to any gene: 7. CDR3 length equals 16 residues. From germline, CDR1 is SGHNT and CDR2 YYREEE (reference sequence). Here the CDR3 reads CASSSVAGVGTGELFF. The CDR3 nucleotides are TGTGCCAGCAGCTCCGTAGCGGGAGTGGGCACCGGGGAGCTGTTTTTT.

A few counts support this clone. Different DNA sequences within this sample yield the same CDR3. The chain links TRBV28 to TRBJ2-3; no firm D call. Germline assignment: CDR1 MDHEN and CDR2 SYDVKM. This CDR3 is 14 amino acids long. V shed 3 bases and J shed 5 bases, with 12 bases lying between them. CDR3 sequence (DNA): TGTGCCAGCAGTTTGCCCCTCCTGGTAGATACGCAGTATTTT. Residues: CASSLPLLVDTQYF.

This sequence joins TRBV7-9 and TRBJ2-1; 11 nucleotides match TRBD2. Trimming removed 5 bases from V and 7 bases from J; junction bases left unmatched: 1. CDR1 is SEHNR, CDR2 FQNEAQ, per germline (reference sequence). The CDR3 has 13 amino acids. The CDR3 coding sequence is TGTGCCAGCAGCGGACTAGCGGGTAATGAGCAGTTCTTC. This sequence encodes CASSGLAGNEQFF.

As regards this clone: Distinct nucleotide sequences in the sample also encode this CDR3. The chain links TRBV5-1 to TRBJ2-3; no firm D call. The length of the CDR3 is 13 residues. Germline loops: CDR1 SGHRS, CDR2 YFSETQ. V lost 2 bases and J lost 0, with 4 bases in between. This chain's CDR3 is CASSLLSTDTQYF. CDR3 in DNA: TGCGCCAGCAGCTTACTGAGCACAGATACGCAGTATTTT. Together with reference TRBV5-1 and TRBJ2-3, the CDR3 gives the full variable domain: KAGVTQTPRYLIKTRGQQVTLSCSPISGHRSVSWYQQTPGQGLQFLFEYFSETQRNKGNFPGRFSGRQFSNSRSEMNVSTLELGDSALYLCASSLLSTDTQYFGPGTRLTVL.

The gene calls are TRBV2 and TRBJ2-1; 14 nucleotides line up with TRBD2. The CDR3 is 15 residues long. Unmatched junction bases numbered 6, after V lost 6 bases and J lost 8 bases. Germline assignment: CDR1 SNHLY and CDR2 FYNNEI. The CDR3: CASRGGTSGSHEQFF. DNA for the CDR3: TGTGCCAGCAGGGGCGGGACTAGCGGGAGCCATGAGCAGTTCTTC.

This clone was detected once. V is TRBV6-1 and J is TRBJ2-7, with 7 positions matching TRBD1. The CDR3 is 14 amino acids. CDR1 and CDR2 from the germline V gene are MNHNS and SASEGT. V was clipped by 4 bases and J by 2 bases; unmatched bases: 5. CDR3 nucleotide sequence: TGTGCCAGCAGTGTGGGGACAGTGACCTACGAGCAGTACTTC. It is translated as CASSVGTVTYEQYF.

This chain connects TRBV7-2 to TRBJ2-3; D call uncertain. Looked up from germline, CDR1 is SGHTA and CDR2 is FQGNSA. The V end was cut by 2 bases, the J end by 1 base, with 4 bases between. The CDR3 is 13 residues long. The CDR3 reads CASSLFGTDTQYF. In DNA, the CDR3 is TGTGCCAGCAGCTTATTCGGCACAGATACGCAGTATTTT.

The table lists this clone with a count of one. This chain uses TRBV10-3 with TRBJ1-5, with a weak D call TRBD1 (5 bases). This CDR3 comprises 15 residues. Germline V gives CDR1 ENHRY, CDR2 SYGVKD. The ends were cut back, 4 bases at V and 3 bases at J, with 13 bases in the middle. The CDR3 sequence is CAISVGQGLNQPQHF. CDR3 nucleotide sequence: TGTGCCATCAGTGTCGGGCAGGGACTCAATCAGCCCCAGCATTTT.

The chain is built from TRBV5-5 and TRBJ1-1, with 9 bases identical to TRBD1. V was clipped by 4 bases and J by 4 bases; unmatched bases: 8. The germline CDR1 and CDR2 sequences are SGHKS and YYEKEE (reference sequence). The CDR3 has 15 residues. CDR3 protein: CASSRTHRGPTEAFF. The CDR3 coding sequence is TGTGCCAGCAGCAGGACCCACAGGGGGCCCACTGAAGCTTTCTTT.

The chain joins TRBV2 to TRBJ2-7; 9 bases are shared with TRBD1. The CDR3 covers 15 residues. The V segment lost 1 base and the J segment 4 bases; nucleotides outside the gene matches: 5. The germline V gene has CDR1 SNHLY and CDR2 FYNNEI. The CDR3 DNA sequence: TGTGCCAGCAGTGAAGTATACGGGACAGGGTACGAGCAGTACTTC. Residues: CASSEVYGTGYEQYF.

The chain joins TRBV9 to TRBJ1-1; D unresolved. CDR1 and CDR2 from the germline V gene are SGDLS and YYNGEE. The CDR3 sequence is 13 residues long. The V end lost 0 bases, the J end lost 0 bases, and 3 bases lay between the germline ends. As DNA, the CDR3 is TGTGCCAGCAGCGTAGAAGTGAACACTGAAGCTTTCTTT. Residues: CASSVEVNTEAFF.

The chain employs TRBV15 and TRBJ2-3; TRBD1 matches at 9 bases. Looked up from germline, CDR1 is LNHNV and CDR2 is YYDKDF (reference sequence). Unmatched junction bases numbered 4, after V lost 3 bases and J lost 6 bases. CDR3 length: 14 residues. The chain's CDR3 is CATSRGTGRDTQYF. The CDR3 nucleotides are TGTGCCACCAGCAGGGGGACAGGGCGGGATACGCAGTATTTT.

Remarks on this clone: Being one base from a much bigger clone, this may be a read error. The same CDR3 also results from other DNA sequences found in this sample. The V gene is TRBV5-4, the J gene TRBJ2-1, with a weak D call TRBD2 (6 bases). The length of the CDR3 is 13 residues. Per germline, CDR1 SGHNT and CDR2 YYREEE (reference sequence). Between the trimmed V and J ends, which lost 0 bases and 6 bases, there was a span of 7 bases. The CDR3 DNA sequence: TGTGCCAGCAGCTTGGGACTAGTCAATGAGCAGTTCTTC. Residues: CASSLGLVNEQFF.

The V call is TRBV2, the J call TRBJ2-7; TRBD1 matches 7 bases. CDR3 length equals 12 residues. With V trimmed by 6 bases and J by 2 bases, 1 base remained unmatched. Germline values: CDR1 SNHLY, CDR2 FYNNEI. Written as DNA, the CDR3 is TGTGCCAGCAGGGGGACAGCCTACGAGCAGTACTTC. Its protein is CASRGTAYEQYF.

This clone was counted a single time. CDR3 DNA: TGTGCCAGCAGCGGTACAGGGAACGAGCAGTACTTC. It encodes CASSGTGNEQYF. The genes are TRBV7-2 and TRBJ2-7, with TRBD1 as a possible D gene (6 bases). The V and J ends lost 5 bases and 5 bases respectively, with 10 bases between them. Germline CDR1 reads SGHTA; CDR2 reads FQGNSA. This CDR3 has 12 amino acids. Supplemented by reference TRBV7-2 and TRBJ2-7, the full variable domain reads GAGVSQSPSNKVTEKGKDVELRCDPISGHTALYWYRQSLGQGLEFLIYFQGNSAPDKSGLPSDRFSAERTGGSVSTLTIQRTQQEDSAVYLCASSGTGNEQYFGPGTRLTVT.

This sequence joins TRBV28 and TRBJ1-5, with D possibly TRBD1 on 6 matching bases. Trimming took 2 bases from V and 2 from J, leaving 13 bases between them. The CDR3 extends over 16 amino acids. CDR1 is MDHEN, CDR2 SYDVKM, per germline. The CDR3 nucleotides are TGTGCCAGCAGTTTAGATTCATCAGGGGGCAATCAGCCCCAGCATTTT. This translates into CASSLDSSGGNQPQHF.